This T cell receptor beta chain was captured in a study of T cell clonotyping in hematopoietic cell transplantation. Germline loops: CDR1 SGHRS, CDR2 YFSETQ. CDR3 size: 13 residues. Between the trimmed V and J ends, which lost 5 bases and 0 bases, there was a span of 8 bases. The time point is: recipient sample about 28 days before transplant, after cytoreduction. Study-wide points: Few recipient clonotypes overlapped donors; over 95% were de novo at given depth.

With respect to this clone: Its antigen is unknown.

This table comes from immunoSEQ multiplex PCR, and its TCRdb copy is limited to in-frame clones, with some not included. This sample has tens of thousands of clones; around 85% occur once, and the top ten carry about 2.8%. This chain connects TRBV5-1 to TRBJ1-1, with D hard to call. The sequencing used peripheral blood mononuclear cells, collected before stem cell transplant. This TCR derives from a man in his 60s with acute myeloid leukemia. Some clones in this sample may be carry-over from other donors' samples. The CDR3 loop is CASSRRMNTEAFF. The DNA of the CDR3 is TGCGCCAGCAGTCGACGTATGAACACTGAAGCTTTCTTT.